The 8 T cell receptor beta chains reported below all come from one sample, sequenced in a study of blood T cell repertoires in COVID-19. Repertoires were generated with immunoSEQ multiplex PCR, while TCRdb's copy carries only in-frame clones and drops some. This sample has 93,000 or so clones, with more than 80% found just once. The sample taken for sequencing was peripheral blood. These receptors all come from a human donor in a cohort sampled during active COVID-19.

This clone was counted a single time. The CDR3 loop reads CASSKGGPALEDTQYF. In DNA, the CDR3 is TGTGCCAGCAGCAAAGGGGGGCCCGCCTTGGAGGATACGCAGTATTTT. The rearrangement joins TRBV21-1 to TRBJ2-3; whether TRBD1, the table's D call, matches the DNA was not checked. TRBV21-1 is a listed pseudogene. The CDR3 extends over 16 amino acids.

The CDR3 DNA follows: TGTGCCAGCAGTTCCCGGGACAGAAATGAAAAACTGTTTTTT. It yields the protein CASSSRDRNEKLFF. The chain employs TRBV6-5 and TRBJ1-4; 7 nucleotides align to TRBD1. This CDR3 comprises 14 residues. From germline, CDR1 is MNHEY and CDR2 SVGAGI. V shed 4 bases and J 5 bases; nucleotides not matched to a gene: 4.

J is TRBJ1-4 and V is TRBV19; 8 nucleotides align to TRBD1. CDR3 length equals 15 residues. Germline lookup yields CDR1 LNHDA and CDR2 SQIVND (reference sequence). V lost 5 bases, J lost 3 bases, and 5 bases stayed unmatched. The CDR3 protein is CASSSSGQANEKLFF. The CDR3 DNA reads TGTGCCAGTAGTTCCTCGGGACAGGCTAATGAAAAACTGTTTTTT.

V usage is TRBV11-2 and J usage is TRBJ2-5; weak D call: TRBD2 (6 bases). Germline V CDR1 and CDR2: SGHAT, FQNNGV. Trimming stripped 5 bases from V and 5 bases from J, with 18 bases between. This CDR3 is 15 amino acids long. CDR3 coding DNA: TGTGCCAGCAGCGCCGGCTGGGGGGTAAGGGAGACCCAGTACTTC. This codes for CASSAGWGVRETQYF.

The chain links TRBV19 to TRBJ1-5; TRBD1 matches at 8 bases. CDR1 and CDR2 (germline): LNHDA, SQIVND (reference sequence). CDR3 length: 13 amino acids. After removal of 5 bases from V and 8 bases from J, the junction contained 5 bases not matched to a gene. This chain's CDR3 is CASSDRGSEPQHF. The CDR3 DNA is TGTGCCAGTAGTGACAGGGGCAGCGAGCCCCAGCATTTT.

This clone was seen only a few times. This rearrangement joins TRBV6-5 to TRBJ2-7; tentatively, D is TRBD1 (5 bases). Trimming removed 3 bases at V and 5 bases at J, with 17 bases between. The germline gives CDR1 MNHEY, CDR2 SVGAGI. The CDR3 is made up of 15 amino acids. The CDR3, as DNA: TGTGCCAGCAGTTATTTAGGGGCTGGAAGGAACGAGCAGTACTTC. Residues: CASSYLGAGRNEQYF.

This clone showed up just once. The chain employs TRBV5-1 and TRBJ2-2; 13 bases match TRBD2. CDR1 is SGHRS and CDR2 is YFSETQ in the germline V gene. The CDR3 has 16 amino acids. With 7 bases clipped from V and 5 bases from J, the junction kept 8 bases outside the gene matches. Here the CDR3 reads CASASRLAGGTGELFF. CDR3 DNA: TGCGCCAGCGCAAGCAGACTAGCGGGGGGAACCGGGGAGCTGTTTTTT.

The rearrangement links TRBV7-9 to TRBJ2-7; 10 bases align to TRBD1. Germline CDR1 is SEHNR and CDR2 is FQNEAQ (reference sequence). The CDR3 runs 15 residues. J lost 5 bases, V lost 5 bases, and 9 bases had no gene match. Here the CDR3 DNA reads TGTGCCAGCAGCCCACAGGGACAGGGGTTCAACGAGCAGTACTTC. Encoded protein: CASSPQGQGFNEQYF.